These T cell receptor beta chains were read from a single sample in a study of tumor-infiltrating lymphocytes in glioblastoma multiforme. TCRdb processed the multiplex PCR reads anew with MiXCR; each CDR3 protein has one entry. The repertoire has around 9,300 distinct CDR3 sequences, 74% of them found once; the top ten carry more than 75%. What was sequenced was brain tumor tissue. These receptor sequences come from a male donor with glioblastoma. Each CDR3 is given with its conserved first and last residue. D genes are given only for firm matches. Size tells how often a clone was seen (once, few, many) or the class of an expanded clone, and some rows leave it out.

abundance: NA; j_gene: TRBJ1-1; d_gene: NA; v_gene: TRBV11-2; CDR3aa: CASGYDRNTEAFF; CDR3nt: TGTGCCAGCGGCTATGACAGGAACACTGAAGCTTTCTTT
abundance: NA; j_gene: TRBJ2-1; d_gene: TRBD2; v_gene: TRBV6-4; CDR3aa: CASSSVAGDYNEQFF; CDR3nt: TGTGCCAGCAGTTCCGTAGCGGGGGACTACAATGAGCAGTTCTTC
abundance: NA; j_gene: TRBJ1-5; d_gene: NA; v_gene: TRBV11-2; CDR3aa: CASSLDGSGVPNQPQHF; CDR3nt: TGTGCCAGCAGCTTAGATGGCTCAGGCGTACCCAATCAGCCCCAGCATTTT
abundance: NA; j_gene: TRBJ2-2; d_gene: NA; v_gene: TRBV11-2; CDR3aa: CASSQSETNTGELFF; CDR3nt: TGTGCCAGCAGCCAGTCGGAGACGAACACCGGGGAGCTGTTTTTT
abundance: many; j_gene: TRBJ2-1; d_gene: NA; v_gene: TRBV11-3; CDR3aa: CASSPRNTYNEQFF; CDR3nt: TGTGCCAGCAGCCCCCGGAACACCTACAATGAGCAGTTCTTC
abundance: NA; j_gene: TRBJ2-7; d_gene: NA; v_gene: TRBV4-2; CDR3aa: CASSRDGAGISYEQYF; CDR3nt: TGTGCCAGCAGCCGAGACGGCGCAGGGATCTCCTACGAGCAGTACTTC
abundance: NA; j_gene: TRBJ2-1; d_gene: TRBD2; v_gene: TRBV5-4; CDR3aa: CASSGPTASGVDNEQFF; CDR3nt: TGTGCCAGCAGCGGCCCTACGGCTAGCGGGGTAGACAATGAGCAGTTCTTC
abundance: NA; j_gene: TRBJ1-3; d_gene: NA; v_gene: TRBV10-2; CDR3aa: CASRPTETSGNTIYF; CDR3nt: TGCGCCAGCCGCCCGACAGAAACCTCTGGAAACACCATATATTTT
abundance: NA; j_gene: TRBJ2-1; d_gene: NA; v_gene: TRBV29-1; CDR3aa: CSGWWGGSYNEQFF; CDR3nt: TGCAGCGGGTGGTGGGGCGGCTCCTACAATGAGCAGTTCTTC
abundance: NA; j_gene: TRBJ2-7; d_gene: TRBD2; v_gene: TRBV20-1; CDR3aa: CSARDERDTEQYF; CDR3nt: TGCAGTGCTAGAGATGAGCGGGATACCGAGCAGTACTTC
abundance: once; j_gene: TRBJ2-1; d_gene: TRBD1; v_gene: TRBV20-1; CDR3aa: CSALGTGQFF; CDR3nt: TGCAGTGCCCTGGGGACAGGGCAGTTCTTC
abundance: many; j_gene: TRBJ2-1; d_gene: NA; v_gene: TRBV20-1; CDR3aa: CSARPLSEQFF; CDR3nt: TGCAGTGCTAGACCCCTCAGTGAGCAGTTCTTC
abundance: NA; j_gene: TRBJ2-2; d_gene: NA; v_gene: TRBV6-6; CDR3aa: CAIGDTGELFF; CDR3nt: TGTGCCATAGGTGACACCGGGGAGCTGTTTTTT
abundance: many; j_gene: TRBJ1-2; d_gene: NA; v_gene: TRBV10-3; CDR3aa: CAISESTLYYTF; CDR3nt: TGTGCCATCAGTGAGTCGACACTCTACTACACCTTC
abundance: NA; j_gene: TRBJ2-1; d_gene: TRBD2; v_gene: TRBV5-4; CDR3aa: CASRLTSGRGGYNEQFF; CDR3nt: TGTGCCAGCAGGCTAACTAGCGGGAGGGGGGGCTACAATGAGCAGTTCTTC
abundance: NA; j_gene: TRBJ2-7; d_gene: TRBD2; v_gene: TRBV11-2; CDR3aa: CTSSPRGSGGTYEQYF; CDR3nt: TGTACCAGCAGTCCCCGGGGTAGCGGGGGAACATACGAGCAGTACTTC
abundance: NA; j_gene: TRBJ1-6; d_gene: NA; v_gene: TRBV11-2; CDR3aa: CASSLDGRWSSYNSPLHF; CDR3nt: TGTGCCAGCAGCTTAGATGGGCGGTGGAGCTCCTATAATTCACCCCTCCACTTT
abundance: NA; j_gene: TRBJ2-1; d_gene: TRBD2; v_gene: TRBV6-2/TRBV6-3; CDR3aa: CASSYGLADYNEQFF; CDR3nt: TGTGCCAGCAGTTACGGGCTAGCGGACTACAATGAGCAGTTCTTC
abundance: few; j_gene: TRBJ1-1; d_gene: NA; v_gene: TRBV10-3; CDR3aa: CAATDGNTEAFF; CDR3nt: TGTGCCGCCACCGACGGAAACACTGAAGCTTTCTTT
abundance: NA; j_gene: TRBJ2-3; d_gene: TRBD2; v_gene: TRBV20-1; CDR3aa: CSARDRGVYTHTQYF; CDR3nt: TGCAGTGCTAGAGATCGGGGGGTCTACACACATACGCAGTATTTT
abundance: NA; j_gene: TRBJ1-2; d_gene: NA; v_gene: TRBV28; CDR3aa: CASSSRQVYGYNF; CDR3nt: TGTGCCAGCAGCTCAAGACAGGTCTATGGCTACAACTTC
abundance: NA; j_gene: TRBJ2-1; d_gene: NA; v_gene: TRBV11-3; CDR3aa: CASSPDSYNEQFF; CDR3nt: TGTGCCAGCAGCCCGGACTCATACAATGAGCAGTTCTTC
abundance: NA; j_gene: TRBJ2-2; d_gene: NA; v_gene: TRBV11-3; CDR3aa: CASRGAGELFF; CDR3nt: TGTGCCAGCCGAGGAGCCGGGGAGCTGTTTTTT
abundance: once; j_gene: TRBJ2-1; d_gene: TRBD2; v_gene: TRBV4-2; CDR3aa: CASSQGVTSGNREQFF; CDR3nt: TGTGCCAGCAGCCAAGGGGTGACTAGCGGGAATCGCGAGCAGTTCTTC
abundance: NA; j_gene: TRBJ2-1; d_gene: NA; v_gene: TRBV4-2; CDR3aa: CASSLRGYNEQFF; CDR3nt: TGTGCCAGCAGCCTTCGTGGGTACAATGAGCAGTTCTTC
abundance: once; j_gene: TRBJ2-3; d_gene: TRBD2; v_gene: TRBV20-1; CDR3aa: CSADGTSGLGDTQYF; CDR3nt: TGCAGTGCAGACGGGACTAGCGGTCTTGGGGATACGCAGTATTTT
abundance: NA; j_gene: TRBJ2-7; d_gene: TRBD2; v_gene: TRBV11-2; CDR3aa: CASSLLSGRANNEQYF; CDR3nt: TGTGCCAGCAGCCTACTTAGCGGGAGGGCCAACAATGAGCAGTACTTC
abundance: NA; j_gene: TRBJ2-1; d_gene: TRBD2; v_gene: TRBV6-2/TRBV6-3; CDR3aa: CASSYSTTSGRAFEQFF; CDR3nt: TGTGCCAGCAGTTACTCCACGACTAGCGGGAGGGCCTTTGAGCAGTTCTTC
abundance: once; j_gene: TRBJ2-5; d_gene: NA; v_gene: TRBV11-2; CDR3aa: CASSLGPLPQETQYF; CDR3nt: TGTGCCAGCAGCTTAGGGCCTCTCCCGCAAGAGACCCAGTACTTC
abundance: NA; j_gene: TRBJ2-2; d_gene: TRBD2; v_gene: TRBV5-1; CDR3aa: CASSGTSGGSGELFF; CDR3nt: TGCGCCAGCAGCGGGACTAGCGGGGGGTCCGGGGAGCTGTTTTTT
abundance: large; j_gene: TRBJ1-1; d_gene: TRBD1; v_gene: TRBV6-2/TRBV6-3; CDR3aa: CATAGQHIKNTEAFF; CDR3nt: TGTGCCACCGCGGGACAGCATATAAAGAACACTGAAGCTTTCTTT
abundance: NA; j_gene: TRBJ2-2; d_gene: TRBD2; v_gene: TRBV11-2; CDR3aa: CASTPSFGQGLAVNNGEPFF; CDR3nt: TGTGCCAGCACCCCCTCATTCGGCCAAGGGCTAGCGGTAAACAATGGGGAGCCGTTTTTT
abundance: NA; j_gene: TRBJ1-1; d_gene: NA; v_gene: TRBV20-1; CDR3aa: CSATPTVNTEAFF; CDR3nt: TGCAGTGCTACTCCGACGGTGAACACTGAAGCTTTCTTT
abundance: NA; j_gene: TRBJ1-5; d_gene: NA; v_gene: TRBV11-2; CDR3aa: CASSLVGDQPQHF; CDR3nt: TGTGCCAGCAGCTTAGTCGGGGATCAGCCCCAGCATTTT
abundance: NA; j_gene: TRBJ2-1; d_gene: TRBD1; v_gene: TRBV11-2; CDR3aa: CASDRGKGNEQFF; CDR3nt: TGTGCCAGCGACAGGGGTAAGGGCAATGAGCAATTCTTC
abundance: NA; j_gene: TRBJ2-3; d_gene: NA; v_gene: TRBV4-3; CDR3aa: CASSQEGKTQYF; CDR3nt: TGCGCCAGCAGCCAAGAAGGCAAGACGCAGTATTTT
abundance: medium-sized; j_gene: TRBJ1-1; d_gene: NA; v_gene: TRBV20-1; CDR3aa: CSVPTQPNTEAFF; CDR3nt: TGCAGTGTTCCGACACAACCGAACACTGAAGCTTTCTTT
abundance: many; j_gene: TRBJ2-7; d_gene: NA; v_gene: TRBV12-3/TRBV12-4; CDR3aa: CASKIPGAQRQYF; CDR3nt: TGTGCCAGCAAAATTCCGGGGGCCCAACGGCAGTACTTC
abundance: once; j_gene: TRBJ1-1; d_gene: TRBD1; v_gene: TRBV29-1; CDR3aa: CSAGQGLNTEAFF; CDR3nt: TGCAGCGCAGGACAGGGGTTGAACACTGAAGCTTTCTTT
abundance: few; j_gene: TRBJ2-7; d_gene: TRBD2; v_gene: TRBV6-5; CDR3aa: CASSYLAGVPYEQYF; CDR3nt: TGTGCCAGCAGTTACTTAGCGGGAGTCCCCTACGAGCAGTACTTC
abundance: once; j_gene: TRBJ2-7; d_gene: NA; v_gene: TRBV6-6; CDR3aa: CASKGFYEQYF; CDR3nt: TGTGCCAGCAAAGGCTTCTACGAGCAGTACTTC